Shown below are 20 T cell receptor beta chains from a single sample sequenced in a study of cytomegalovirus exposure and HLA in healthy donors. Assay used: immunoSEQ multiplex PCR; TCRdb lists only in-frame clones, some missing. The sample contains approximately 110,000 clones, approximately 94% of which appear only once. Sequencing used PBMCs. These receptors all stem from a woman aged 18 to 35 in good health and CMV-seronegative.

This clone showed up just once. The chain combines TRBV5-1 with TRBJ1-2; 7 bases match TRBD1. CDR3 length equals 14 residues. Looked up from germline, CDR1 is SGHRS and CDR2 is YFSETQ. The junction had 7 bases not matched to a gene; V was cut back by 4 bases and J by 4 bases. The CDR3 loop is CASSPRDSSYGYTF. The CDR3 region has the DNA TGCGCCAGCAGCCCCCGGGACAGCAGCTATGGCTACACCTTC.

The chain uses TRBV7-2 and TRBJ2-7, with 8 bases matching TRBD1. This CDR3 is built from 15 residues. Germline values: CDR1 SGHTA, CDR2 FQGNSA. After removal of 0 bases from V and 3 bases from J, the junction contained 4 bases not matched to a gene. CDR3 residues: CASSLAGTGYYEQYF. CDR3 DNA: TGTGCCAGCAGCTTAGCGGGGACAGGCTACTACGAGCAGTACTTC. Complete variable domain (other parts from reference TRBV7-2 and TRBJ2-7): GAGVSQSPSNKVTEKGKDVELRCDPISGHTALYWYRQSLGQGLEFLIYFQGNSAPDKSGLPSDRFSAERTGGSVSTLTIQRTQQEDSAVYLCASSLAGTGYYEQYFGPGTRLTVT.

This sequence joins TRBV9 and TRBJ1-4, with D tentatively TRBD1 (5 bases). CDR1 is SGDLS and CDR2 is YYNGEE in the germline V gene. V lost 3 bases and J lost 5, with 11 bases in between. The CDR3 is made up of 14 amino acids. CDR3 in amino acids: CASSAGQANEKLFF. The CDR3 DNA is TGTGCCAGCAGCGCCGGACAAGCGAATGAAAAACTGTTTTTT.

V gene TRBV5-1 combines with J gene TRBJ1-5; the D is unclear. The germline V gene encodes CDR1 SGHRS and CDR2 YFSETQ. The CDR3 sequence is 14 residues long. V lost 4 bases and J lost 2, with 10 bases in between. This chain's CDR3 is CASSPGQGNQPQHF. CDR3 bases: TGCGCCAGCAGCCCTGGGCAGGGCAATCAGCCCCAGCATTTT.

This chain connects TRBV29-1 to TRBJ1-3, with 10 positions matching TRBD1. V dropped 6 bases and J dropped 1; count of bases not matched to a gene: 12. Germline values: CDR1 SQVTM, CDR2 ANQGSEA. The CDR3 runs to 17 residues. CDR3 in DNA: TGCAGCGTCGACCGGGACAGGGGTTTATCTTCTGGAAACACCATATATTTT. Residues: CSVDRDRGLSSGNTIYF.

This sequence joins TRBV28 and TRBJ1-2; possibly TRBD1 for D (5 bases). CDR1 and CDR2 from the germline V gene are MDHEN and SYDVKM. V lost 8 bases and J 8 bases, leaving 12 bases between the germline ends. The CDR3 is 11 residues long. DNA for the CDR3: TGTGCCAGCCGGGGGGGGGTGGGCTACACCTTC. This translates into CASRGGVGYTF.

This clone showed up just a few times. The chain joins TRBV6-6 to TRBJ2-5; TRBD2 is a possible D gene (6 bases). Germline CDR1 MNHNY, CDR2 SVGAGI (reference sequence). This CDR3 region has 15 residues. The germline V and J ends were trimmed by 4 bases and 2 bases, with 14 bases remaining between them. The CDR3 sequence: CASSFLAGIQETQYF. For the CDR3, the DNA is TGTGCCAGCAGTTTTCTCGCGGGGATTCAAGAGACCCAGTACTTC.

The V gene is TRBV13, the J gene TRBJ2-7; D is perhaps TRBD2 (7 bases). V dropped 0 bases and J dropped 5 bases, with 11 bases sitting between them. The CDR3 extends over 14 amino acids. Looked up from germline, CDR1 is PRHDT and CDR2 is FYEKMQ (reference sequence). CDR3 loop: CASSLGGGVNEQYF. CDR3 sequence (DNA): TGTGCCAGCAGCTTAGGAGGGGGGGTCAACGAGCAGTACTTC.

This clone was observed a few times. The chain has TRBV11-2 and TRBJ2-7, with TRBD2 as a possible D gene (5 bases). Germline CDR1 is SGHAT and CDR2 is FQNNGV. The CDR3 loop spans 13 amino acids. V was shortened by 2 bases and J by 2 bases, with 7 bases between the two germline ends. The DNA for the CDR3 is TGTGCCAGCAGCTTAAGCGGACCCTACGAGCAGTACTTC. This translates into CASSLSGPYEQYF.

The V and J genes are TRBV6-1 and TRBJ2-7; TRBD2 matches at 7 bases. The CDR3 consists of 14 residues. The germline V gene encodes CDR1 MNHNS and CDR2 SASEGT. J lost 2 bases, V lost 6 bases, and 7 bases had no gene match. The CDR3 DNA is TGTGCCAGCAGGGGGGGACTACAGACCTACGAGCAGTACTTC. The encoded protein is CASRGGLQTYEQYF.

The chain couples TRBV9 to TRBJ2-1; tentatively, D is TRBD1 (5 bases). Per the germline V gene, CDR1 is SGDLS and CDR2 is YYNGEE. Trimming shortened V by 0 bases and J by 0 bases, and 10 bases separated the two germline ends. CDR3 length equals 16 residues. CDR3 DNA: TGTGCCAGCAGCGTAGCTCAAGGGGACTCCTACAATGAGCAGTTCTTC. Its translation is CASSVAQGDSYNEQFF.

CDR3 nucleotides: TGTGCCAGCAGGCCAGGGGGGCTTTCGAACACCGGGGAGCTGTTTTTT. Protein: CASRPGGLSNTGELFF. V usage is TRBV14 and J usage is TRBJ2-2, with a possible D match to TRBD1 (7 bases). Germline CDR1 SGHDN, CDR2 FVKESK. This CDR3 comprises 16 residues. V shed 6 bases and J shed 0 bases, with 14 bases lying between them.

The V gene is TRBV19, the J gene TRBJ1-1; 11 nucleotides agree with TRBD1. V gave up 9 bases and J gave up 0 bases; unmatched junction bases: 9. The V gene's germline CDR1 is LNHDA and CDR2 SQIVND (reference sequence). This CDR3 has 16 amino acids. As DNA, the CDR3 is TGTGCCAGCCGGACAGGGGGCCTGGGGCTGAACACTGAAGCTTTCTTT. This codes for CASRTGGLGLNTEAFF.

V gene TRBV30 combines with J gene TRBJ2-3; 12 bases match TRBD2. J lost 0 bases, V lost 8 bases, and 3 bases had no gene match. CDR3 length equals 14 residues. Germline V gene sequence: CDR1 GTSNPN, CDR2 SVGIG (reference sequence). As DNA, the CDR3 is TGTGCCACGACTAGCGGGGGTAGCACAGATACGCAGTATTTT. Translating it yields CATTSGGSTDTQYF.

The chain joins TRBV6-1 to TRBJ2-1, with 7 bases fitting TRBD1. V lost 4 bases to trimming and J lost 2 bases; unmatched junction nucleotides: 5. This CDR3 has 15 amino acids. Germline V gene data show CDR1 as MNHNS and CDR2 as SASEGT. CDR3 bases: TGTGCCAGCAGTGGCCGGGACAGAGCCTACAATGAGCAGTTCTTC. Translated, it gives CASSGRDRAYNEQFF.

The V gene is TRBV7-6, the J gene TRBJ2-5, with a possible D match to TRBD2 (6 bases). The V end lost 5 bases, the J end lost 3 bases, and 22 bases lay between the germline ends. This CDR3 has 17 residues. From germline, CDR1 is SGHVS and CDR2 FNYEAQ. In nucleotides, the CDR3 is TGTGCCAGCAGCGCCCTCGATTTGTTAGGCGGGGAAGAGACCCAGTACTTC. It codes for CASSALDLLGGEETQYF.

This sequence joins TRBV6-1 and TRBJ2-2; the D gene is possibly TRBD1 (5 bases). CDR1 is MNHNS and CDR2 is SASEGT in the germline V gene. V lost 6 bases, J lost 6 bases, and 17 bases lay in between. The CDR3 runs 15 residues. This CDR3 reads CASRPDIYPAGELFF. The CDR3 nucleotides read TGTGCCAGCAGACCGGACATCTACCCGGCCGGGGAGCTGTTTTTT.

This chain connects TRBV29-1 to TRBJ2-1; D gene unclear. Trimming stripped 0 bases from V and 10 bases from J, with 7 bases between. Germline V CDR1 and CDR2: SQVTM, ANQGSEA. The CDR3 runs to 11 residues. CDR3 residues: CSVEERREQFF. As DNA, the CDR3 is TGCAGCGTTGAAGAGCGTCGGGAGCAGTTCTTC.

The chain employs TRBV28 and TRBJ2-5; D remains ambiguous. TRBJ2-7 matches the DNA end more closely, so the J call is doubtful. In germline, CDR1 is MDHEN, CDR2 SYDVKM. CDR3 length: 13 amino acids. The CDR3 DNA follows: TGTGCCAGCAGTTCCCCTCCCCTGGTCGAGCAGTACTTC. Translation gives CASSSPPLVEQYF.

The rearrangement joins TRBV5-4 to TRBJ2-5, with a weak D call TRBD1 (5 bases). V was clipped by 0 bases and J by 4 bases, with 7 bases between them. The CDR3 is 13 residues long. Germline values: CDR1 SGHNT, CDR2 YYREEE (reference sequence). CDR3 residues: CASSLGGPETQYF. The CDR3 DNA reads as TGTGCCAGCAGCTTGGGGGGCCCAGAGACCCAGTACTTC.